The clone carrying this T cell receptor (beta chain) was seen ten or more times. Its antigen is not known. This specimen comes from a study of Graves' ophthalmopathy and Graves' hyperthyroidism. Transcripts of RNA were the source for amplifying TCR beta CDR3 regions. HTBI primers were employed in first-round RT-PCR, then a second-round multiplex PCR followed. A single record per CDR3 protein comes from TCRdb applying MiXCR to the multiplex PCR reads. The table shows a few hundred thousand distinct CDR3 sequences, with 35% to 45% occurring only once. General study findings and limits: Classification of ophthalmopathy versus stable hyperthyroidism by a 13-signature model yielded just under 90% sensitivity and roughly 81% specificity.

Germline CDR1 is MRHNA and CDR2 is SNTAGT. CDR3 length equals 13 residues. The V end lost 6 bases, the J end lost 11 bases, and 14 bases lay between the germline ends. The J gene is TRBJ1-6, the V gene TRBV6-4; D gene ambiguous. Sequenced input: peripheral blood or thyroid tissue (not recorded which). The TCR originated in an adult man with Graves' hyperthyroidism. The CDR3 region is CASSPGPVTPLHF. CDR3 DNA sequence: TGTGCCAGCAGCCCCGGACCCGTTACACCCCTCCACTTT.